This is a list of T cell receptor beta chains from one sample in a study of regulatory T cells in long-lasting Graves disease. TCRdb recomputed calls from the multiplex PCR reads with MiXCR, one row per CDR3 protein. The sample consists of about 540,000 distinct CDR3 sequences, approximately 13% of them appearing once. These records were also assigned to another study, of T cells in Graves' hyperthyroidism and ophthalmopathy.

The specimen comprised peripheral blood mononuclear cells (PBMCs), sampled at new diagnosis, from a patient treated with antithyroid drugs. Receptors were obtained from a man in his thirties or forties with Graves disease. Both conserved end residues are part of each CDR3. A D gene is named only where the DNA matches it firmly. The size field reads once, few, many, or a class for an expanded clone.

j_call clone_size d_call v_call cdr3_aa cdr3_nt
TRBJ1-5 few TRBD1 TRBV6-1 CASSITGDQPQHF TGTGCCAGCTCGATTACAGGGGATCAGCCCCAGCATTTT
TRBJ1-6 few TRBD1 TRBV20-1 CSAPSGTGLSSPLHF TGCAGTGCGCCCTCCGGGACAGGGTTATCGTCACCCCTCCACTTT
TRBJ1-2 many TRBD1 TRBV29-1 CSVGRQGPLNYGYTF TGCAGCGTTGGCCGACAGGGGCCCTTGAACTATGGCTACACCTTC
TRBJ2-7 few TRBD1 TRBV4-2 CASSQDMGQVDEQYF TGTGCCAGCAGCCAAGATATGGGACAGGTTGACGAGCAGTACTTC
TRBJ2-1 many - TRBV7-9 CASSSLRDREQFF TGTGCCAGCAGCTCTCTGAGGGATCGTGAGCAGTTCTTC
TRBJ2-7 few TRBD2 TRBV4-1 CASSPRLAGAWEQYF TGTGCCAGCAGCCCCCGACTAGCGGGAGCTTGGGAGCAGTACTTC
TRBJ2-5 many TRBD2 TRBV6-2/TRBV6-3 CASSSGLAVQETQYF TGTGCCAGCAGTTCCGGCCTAGCGGTTCAAGAGACCCAGTACTTC
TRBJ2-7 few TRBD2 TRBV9 CASSVGLATSYEQYF TGTGCCAGCAGCGTAGGACTAGCGACCTCCTACGAGCAGTACTTC
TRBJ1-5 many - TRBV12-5 CASGVGGQPQHF TGTGCTAGTGGTGTCGGGGGACAGCCCCAGCATTTT
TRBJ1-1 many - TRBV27 CASSFAGGLADAFF TGTGCCAGCAGTTTCGCAGGTGGCTTAGCTGACGCTTTCTTT